Below, 15 T cell receptor beta chains from the same sample are listed, as sequenced in a study of cytomegalovirus exposure and HLA in healthy donors (dated by TCRdb to 2017 to 2019). The protocol used for the library was the immunoSEQ multiplex PCR assay. For the multiplex PCR, a mixture combining 60 forward primers for TCR Vbeta segments and 13 reverse primers for TCR Jbeta segments was used. TCRdb provides this immuneACCESS table in a form limited to in-frame rearrangements. Some clones are lacking; in checked studies, under half of them reflect an unresolved V gene, and why the rest are absent is not known. The sample table holds approximately 140,000 clones, of which over 70% were seen once. The ten largest clones take up 6.8% of the sample. Sequenced sample: PBMCs. The receptors come from a man in his forties or fifties in good health and CMV-seropositive.

The V call is TRBV6-5, the J call TRBJ2-4; D is perhaps TRBD2 (5 bases). The CDR3 runs to 15 residues. The germline V gene encodes CDR1 MNHEY and CDR2 SVGAGI. With 6 bases removed from V and 2 bases from J, the gap between germline ends came to 14 bases. The CDR3 DNA sequence: TGTGCCAGCAGCAAAGCCCGGGATACCAAAAACATTCAGTACTTC. Residues: CASSKARDTKNIQYF.

This clone came up a few times. Other DNA sequences from this sample encode an identical CDR3 as well. The chain joins TRBV20-1 to TRBJ2-3; D is uncertain. The CDR3 sequence is 10 residues long. CDR1 DFQATT and CDR2 SNEGSKA come from the germline V gene (reference sequence). V lost 5 bases and J lost 5, with 5 bases in between. The CDR3 loop is CSASRDTQYF. In nucleotides, the CDR3 is TGCAGTGCTTCCCGAGATACGCAGTATTTT.

This chain connects TRBV28 to TRBJ2-3, with 7 bases matching TRBD2. V gave up 6 bases and J gave up 6 bases; unmatched junction bases: 9. There are 14 residues in the CDR3. From germline, CDR1 is MDHEN and CDR2 SYDVKM. CDR3 nucleotide sequence: TGTGCCAGCAGACGCTCCGGGGGAGGGGATACGCAGTATTTT. Protein: CASRRSGGGDTQYF.

This clone came up once. V and J are TRBV4-2 and TRBJ1-1; maybe TRBD1 (6 bases). Germline values: CDR1 LGHNA, CDR2 YNFKEQ. The V gene lost 1 base and the J gene lost 6 bases, with 24 bases spanning the gap. This CDR3 region has 18 residues. CDR3 DNA: TGTGCCAGCAGCCAAGTGAGGGGGGGCAGGGCGGGTACGGCTGAAGCTTTCTTT. It encodes CASSQVRGGRAGTAEAFF.

The V gene is TRBV10-3, the J gene TRBJ2-7; 9 bases agree with TRBD2. Germline loops: CDR1 ENHRY, CDR2 SYGVKD. CDR3 size: 16 residues. V dropped 2 bases and J dropped 1; count of bases not matched to a gene: 6. The CDR3 reads CAISEPSTSGSYEQYF. In DNA form, the CDR3 reads TGTGCCATCAGTGAGCCCAGCACTAGCGGGTCCTACGAGCAGTACTTC.

This clone was seen a handful of times. The chain recombines TRBV5-4 with TRBJ1-2, with D possibly being TRBD1 (5 bases). The germline V gene has CDR1 SGHNT and CDR2 YYREEE (reference sequence). V was pared by 3 bases and J by 7 bases, with 10 bases between. This CDR3 comprises 12 residues. The CDR3 loop is CASSSYQGGYTF. The CDR3 DNA reads TGTGCCAGCAGCTCCTACCAGGGTGGCTACACCTTC.

The V and J genes are TRBV28 and TRBJ2-5; the match to TRBD2 covers 9 bases. Germline CDR1 is MDHEN and CDR2 is SYDVKM. The CDR3 sequence is 16 residues long. V shed 6 bases, J shed 4 bases, and the junction held 12 bases outside the gene matches. CDR3 sequence reads: CASSLLLPSGVETQYF. In DNA, the CDR3 is TGTGCCAGCAGCCTGCTCTTGCCTAGCGGGGTAGAGACCCAGTACTTC.

This sequence joins TRBV10-3 and TRBJ2-2; D perhaps matches TRBD1 (5 bases). V lost 3 bases, J lost 0 bases, and 8 bases lay in between. Per germline, CDR1 ENHRY and CDR2 SYGVKD. The CDR3 is made up of 15 amino acids. The CDR3: CAISDQGSNTGELFF. The CDR3 nucleotides are TGTGCCATCAGTGACCAGGGCTCGAACACCGGGGAGCTGTTTTTT.

This clone was detected a few times. The chain is built from TRBV9 and TRBJ2-5; the match to TRBD1 covers 12 bases. Germline CDR1 SGDLS, CDR2 YYNGEE. This CDR3 comprises 17 residues. V lost 3 bases, J lost 4 bases, and 10 bases stayed unmatched. CDR3: CASSAGTGGGGRETQYF. As DNA, the CDR3 is TGTGCCAGCAGCGCCGGGACAGGGGGCGGTGGAAGAGAGACCCAGTACTTC. The entire variable domain, with the rest obtained from reference TRBV9 and TRBJ2-5, is as follows: DSGVTQTPKHLITATGQRVTLRCSPRSGDLSVYWYQQSLDQGLQFLIQYYNGEERAKGNILERFSAQQFPDLHSELNLSSLELGDSALYFCASSAGTGGGGRETQYFGPGTRLLVL.

Of note for this clone: The sample has other DNA sequences that encode this CDR3 too. The chain has TRBV19 and TRBJ1-1; TRBD1 might be the D (5 bases). CDR1 and CDR2 (germline): LNHDA, SQIVND (reference sequence). This CDR3 spans 14 amino acids. V gave up 3 bases and J gave up 0 bases, with 8 bases separating them. The CDR3 region has the DNA TGTGCCAGTAGTATTGGAGGGGTGAACACTGAAGCTTTCTTT. Its translation: CASSIGGVNTEAFF.

The chain combines TRBV6-5 with TRBJ2-1, with D possibly TRBD2 on 6 matching bases. The germline V and J ends were trimmed by 6 bases and 6 bases, with 12 bases remaining between them. This CDR3 is built from 13 residues. Germline loops: CDR1 MNHEY, CDR2 SVGAGI. The CDR3: CASSRGFSNEQFF. Written as DNA, the CDR3 is TGTGCCAGCAGCCGGGGGTTCTCCAATGAGCAGTTCTTC.

The rearrangement joins TRBV27 to TRBJ2-7; the D is unclear. This CDR3 is 13 amino acids long. Germline CDR1 reads MNHEY; CDR2 reads SMNVEV (reference sequence). The V gene lost 2 bases and the J gene lost 0 bases, with 5 bases spanning the gap. CDR3 loop: CASSLIASYEQYF. CDR3 sequence (DNA): TGTGCCAGCAGTTTAATAGCCTCCTACGAGCAGTACTTC.

In its sample, this clone was seen once. The V call is TRBV27, the J call TRBJ2-5, with TRBD2 matching 13 bases. Germline CDR1 is MNHEY and CDR2 is SMNVEV (reference sequence). The CDR3 runs to 16 residues. J gave up 5 bases and V 5 bases, and 8 bases lay outside the gene matches. Here the CDR3 DNA reads TGTGCCAGCAGTCCGACTAGCGGGAGGTATATGGAGACCCAGTACTTC. Its translation: CASSPTSGRYMETQYF.

V usage is TRBV6-1 and J usage is TRBJ2-7, with D maybe TRBD1 (5 bases). CDR1 and CDR2 (germline): MNHNS, SASEGT. Trimming removed 0 bases at V and 5 bases at J, with 17 bases between. The length of the CDR3 is 16 residues. The CDR3 coding sequence is TGTGCCAGCAGTGAAGCGCGCGGCAGGGTTGCCAACGAGCAGTACTTC. Translating gives CASSEARGRVANEQYF.

The J gene is TRBJ1-1, the V gene TRBV15, with D tentatively TRBD1 (6 bases). Per germline, CDR1 LNHNV and CDR2 YYDKDF (reference sequence). CDR3 length equals 15 residues. V was clipped by 0 bases and J by 8 bases, with 16 bases between them. CDR3 sequence (DNA): TGTGCCACCAGCAGAGATACGGGGACAAATGCAGAAGCTTTCTTT. Translating it yields CATSRDTGTNAEAFF.